This T cell receptor beta chain was recorded in a study of identical twins. To note about this clonotype: Its antigen is still unknown.

TCRdb redid the calling of the 5' RACE reads with MiXCR, one entry per CDR3 protein. The table has 1.5 million to 2 million distinct CDR3 sequences, less than 35% seen once. Study results and limitations: Cross-sectional statistics underpinned the conclusions; the same donors were not followed.

V was trimmed by 0 bases and J by 5 bases, leaving 5 bases between them. Germline assignment: CDR1 DFQATT and CDR2 SNEGSKA (reference sequence). This CDR3 is built from 11 residues. The rearrangement links TRBV20-1 to TRBJ2-7; D gene ambiguous. The sample taken for sequencing was cord blood. This TCR derives from a newborn girl in good health. CDR3 sequence reads: CSAREAHEQYF. CDR3 nucleotides: TGCAGTGCTAGAGAGGCTCACGAGCAGTACTTC.